These 30 T cell receptor beta chains came from one sample sequenced in a study of blood T cell repertoires in COVID-19. Clones were sequenced by immunoSEQ multiplex PCR, and TCRdb holds only the in-frame ones, with some missing. This table has roughly 200,000 clones, around four fifths appearing once. Source material: PBMCs or T cells enriched from blood (not recorded which). The receptors derive from a woman aged 45-59 years who had been exposed to COVID-19.

This clone was seen a handful of times. This chain links TRBV9 with TRBJ2-5, with TRBD1 matching 7 bases. V trimming: 1 base; J trimming: 5 bases; junction bases outside the gene matches: 5. This CDR3 has 14 residues. CDR1 and CDR2 (germline): SGDLS, YYNGEE. CDR3 in DNA: TGTGCCAGCAGCGTATTCGGCAGGGGGGAGACCCAGTACTTC. It specifies CASSVFGRGETQYF. Combining the CDR3 with reference TRBV9 and TRBJ2-5 gives the whole variable domain DSGVTQTPKHLITATGQRVTLRCSPRSGDLSVYWYQQSLDQGLQFLIQYYNGEERAKGNILERFSAQQFPDLHSELNLSSLELGDSALYFCASSVFGRGETQYFGPGTRLLVL.

The J gene is TRBJ1-1, the V gene TRBV12-3 or TRBV12-4; no reliable D call. The germline V and J ends were trimmed by 6 bases and 6 bases, with 11 bases remaining between them. The CDR3 extends over 12 amino acids. DNA for the CDR3: TGTGCCAGCAGCCTGAACCCGGCTGAAGCTTTCTTT. It encodes CASSLNPAEAFF.

The rearrangement joins TRBV29-1 to TRBJ2-1, with D perhaps matching TRBD1 (5 bases). V lost 4 bases and J 0 bases, leaving 7 bases between the germline ends. CDR1 and CDR2 (germline): SQVTM, ANQGSEA. The CDR3 runs 13 residues. DNA for the CDR3: TGCAGCGTTGTGACAGTCTCCTACAATGAGCAGTTCTTC. Residues: CSVVTVSYNEQFF.

The chain has TRBV28 and TRBJ1-1; D not resolved. CDR1 MDHEN and CDR2 SYDVKM come from the germline V gene. V lost 1 base and J 4 bases, leaving 10 bases between the germline ends. The CDR3 consists of 14 residues. CDR3 residues: CASSLYRGSTEAFF. The CDR3 coding sequence is TGTGCCAGCAGTTTATATCGCGGTAGCACTGAAGCTTTCTTT.

The chain has TRBV18 and TRBJ2-2; 9 bases line up with TRBD1. The CDR3 has 16 residues. The germline V gene has CDR1 KGHSH and CDR2 LQKENI. J lost 6 bases, V lost 3 bases, and 8 bases had no gene match. The CDR3 spells CASSPWTGVKAGELFF. CDR3 nucleotides: TGTGCCAGCTCACCCTGGACAGGGGTTAAGGCCGGGGAGCTGTTTTTT.

The V gene is TRBV5-6, the J gene TRBJ2-5; D possibly corresponds to TRBD2 (7 bases). V was trimmed by 2 bases and J by 5 bases, leaving 13 bases between them. The germline gives CDR1 SGHDT, CDR2 YYEEEE. The CDR3 contains 14 residues. In DNA, the CDR3 is TGTGCCAGCAGCTTCGGGGGGCCGGGGGAGACCCAGTACTTC. Translating gives CASSFGGPGETQYF.

The CDR3 nucleotides read TGTGCCAGCAGCTTAGACGGGGACTATGGCTACACCTTC. Its protein product is CASSLDGDYGYTF. The J gene is TRBJ1-2, the V gene TRBV7-2, with D uncertain. Germline assignment: CDR1 SGHTA and CDR2 FQGNSA. The CDR3 length is 13 residues. The ends were cut back, 1 base at V and 3 bases at J, with 6 bases in the middle.

Many counts were recorded for this clone. The rearrangement uses TRBV19 and TRBJ2-6; 9 nucleotides line up with TRBD1. The CDR3 covers 19 residues. Germline V gives CDR1 LNHDA, CDR2 SQIVND (reference sequence). The V gene end was trimmed by 7 bases and the J gene end by 2 bases; junction bases not matched to a gene: 15. The CDR3 reads CASKRIYDRDRAGANVLTF. The DNA of the CDR3 is TGTGCCAGTAAAAGGATTTACGACCGGGACAGGGCTGGGGCCAACGTCCTGACTTTC.

The genes are TRBV6-5 and TRBJ2-2, with 10 bases fitting TRBD1. The CDR3 runs 15 residues. The germline gives CDR1 MNHEY, CDR2 SVGAGI. The V and J ends lost 8 bases and 5 bases, in that order; junction bases with no gene match: 8. CDR3 bases: TGTGCCAGCGGGTTCGGGACAGGGGTAACCGGGGAGCTGTTTTTT. It specifies CASGFGTGVTGELFF.

The chain uses TRBV6-5 and TRBJ2-3, with D possibly TRBD1 on 6 matching bases. Trimming cost V 6 bases and J 6 bases, with 19 bases left between them. The CDR3 is made up of 15 amino acids. The V gene's germline CDR1 is MNHEY and CDR2 SVGAGI. The DNA of the CDR3 is TGTGCCAGCAGACCTACCAGCGGCCAGGGGGATACGCAGTATTTT. Protein sequence: CASRPTSGQGDTQYF.

The J gene is TRBJ1-1, the V gene TRBV5-5, with 7 bases lining up with TRBD1. The germline CDR1 and CDR2 sequences are SGHKS and YYEKEE (reference sequence). Trimming cost V 2 bases and J 2 bases; bases outside gene matches: 9. The CDR3 length is 16 residues. The CDR3: CASSLGTRQGNTEAFF. CDR3 nucleotides: TGTGCCAGCAGCTTAGGGACCCGACAGGGTAACACTGAAGCTTTCTTT.

This sequence joins TRBV18 and TRBJ2-1, with 7 bases aligning to TRBD2. V gave up 3 bases and J gave up 6 bases; unmatched junction bases: 17. This CDR3 comprises 18 residues. Germline lookup yields CDR1 KGHSH and CDR2 LQKENI. This CDR3 is CASSPARGDWILVNEQFF. The CDR3, as DNA: TGTGCCAGCTCACCGGCCCGGGGGGATTGGATTCTTGTCAATGAGCAGTTCTTC. Supplemented by reference TRBV18 and TRBJ2-1, the full variable domain reads NAGVMQNPRHLVRRRGQEARLRCSPMKGHSHVYWYRQLPEEGLKFMVYLQKENIIDESGMPKERFSAEFPKEGPSILRIQQVVRGDSAAYFCASSPARGDWILVNEQFFGPGTRLTVL.

J is TRBJ1-1 and V is TRBV7-9, with D unclear. This CDR3 has 13 amino acids. V dropped 0 bases and J dropped 1 base, with 3 bases sitting between them. Germline lookup yields CDR1 SEHNR and CDR2 FQNEAQ (reference sequence). This CDR3 is CASSLARNTEAFF. The CDR3 DNA is TGTGCCAGCAGCTTAGCGAGGAACACTGAAGCTTTCTTT.

V gene TRBV19 combines with J gene TRBJ2-7; tentatively, D is TRBD2 (6 bases). The germline CDR1 and CDR2 sequences are LNHDA and SQIVND (reference sequence). Trimming stripped 5 bases from V and 5 bases from J, with 22 bases between. This CDR3 is 16 amino acids long. CDR3 DNA: TGTGCCAGTAGTCACCTTCCGGGACTGAAAAGGGACGAGCAGTACTTC. Residues: CASSHLPGLKRDEQYF.

The CDR3 protein is CATSPRGSYGYTF. Here the CDR3 DNA reads TGTGCCACCAGTCCCCGGGGAAGCTATGGCTACACCTTC. This rearrangement joins TRBV15 to TRBJ1-2; D not resolved. The germline V gene has CDR1 LNHNV and CDR2 YYDKDF (reference sequence). CDR3 size: 13 residues. Trimming took off 6 bases at V and 4 bases at J, with 12 bases between the two ends.

This chain joins TRBV5-1 and TRBJ2-5; D may be TRBD1 (6 bases). Between the trimmed V and J ends, which lost 4 bases and 1 base, there was a span of 14 bases. Germline loops: CDR1 SGHRS, CDR2 YFSETQ. The CDR3 consists of 15 residues. The DNA for the CDR3 is TGCGCCAGCAGCCCGGGTCGGACAGCCCAAGAGACCCAGTACTTC. Protein product: CASSPGRTAQETQYF.

The V and J genes are TRBV28 and TRBJ2-1; 12 positions match TRBD2. The CDR3 runs 17 residues. The V segment lost 6 bases and the J segment 3 bases; nucleotides outside the gene matches: 9. Per germline, CDR1 MDHEN and CDR2 SYDVKM. The CDR3 is CASRVLAGGGLYNEQFF. DNA for the CDR3: TGTGCCAGCAGGGTACTAGCGGGGGGCGGACTCTACAATGAGCAGTTCTTC.

This clone was counted a few times. The chain uses TRBV5-1 and TRBJ1-6, with TRBD1 matching 7 bases. The V segment lost 3 bases and the J segment 14 bases; nucleotides outside the gene matches: 5. The CDR3 totals 12 residues. In germline, CDR1 is SGHRS, CDR2 YFSETQ. The CDR3 DNA follows: TGCGCCAGCAGCTCCAGGGGGGACGCCCTCCACTTT. This sequence encodes CASSSRGDALHF. Supplemented by reference TRBV5-1 and TRBJ1-6, the full variable domain reads KAGVTQTPRYLIKTRGQQVTLSCSPISGHRSVSWYQQTPGQGLQFLFEYFSETQRNKGNFPGRFSGRQFSNSRSEMNVSTLELGDSALYLCASSSRGDALHFGNGTRLTVT.

The genes are TRBV6-6 and TRBJ1-1; weak D call: TRBD1 (6 bases). Trimming removed 7 bases from V and 1 base from J, with 10 bases in between. CDR3 size: 13 residues. Germline values: CDR1 MNHNY, CDR2 SVGAGI (reference sequence). The CDR3 spells CASKTGGNTEAFF. CDR3 coding DNA: TGTGCCAGCAAGACAGGCGGGAACACTGAAGCTTTCTTT.

The V call is TRBV27, the J call TRBJ2-6; 9 bases match TRBD1. In germline, CDR1 is MNHEY, CDR2 SMNVEV (reference sequence). The CDR3 loop spans 17 amino acids. The V gene end was trimmed by 3 bases and the J gene end by 7 bases; junction bases not matched to a gene: 10. The CDR3 coding sequence is TGTGCCAGCAGTTTTCGGCGGGACAGGGCTAGTGCCAACGTCCTGACTTTC. It yields the protein CASSFRRDRASANVLTF.

This chain connects TRBV2 to TRBJ2-5; 14 bases are a match to TRBD2. Germline lookup yields CDR1 SNHLY and CDR2 FYNNEI. Trimming removed 6 bases from V and 4 bases from J; junction bases left unmatched: 10. The CDR3 is made up of 17 amino acids. The DNA of the CDR3 is TGTGCCAGCAGCATGACTAGCGGGGGGGCCAAGGGAGAGACCCAGTACTTC. Translating gives CASSMTSGGAKGETQYF.

The chain uses TRBV5-1 and TRBJ2-1; D is possibly TRBD1 (5 bases). The CDR3 runs to 12 residues. Germline CDR1 SGHRS, CDR2 YFSETQ. V lost 0 bases, J lost 7 bases, and 5 bases lay in between. The DNA of the CDR3 is TGCGCCAGCAGCTTGGAGGGGAATGAGCAGTTCTTC. Its translation is CASSLEGNEQFF.

This rearrangement joins TRBV25-1 to TRBJ2-7; possibly TRBD1 for D (5 bases). The V and J ends lost 6 bases and 5 bases respectively, with 17 bases between them. Per germline, CDR1 MGHDK and CDR2 SYGVNS. This CDR3 region has 14 residues. CDR3 sequence: CASRVSGQSNEQYF. The CDR3 coding sequence is TGTGCCAGCAGAGTCTCAGGGCAGTCAAACGAGCAGTACTTC.

V usage is TRBV18 and J usage is TRBJ2-7; TRBD1 matches 8 bases. Trimming took 3 bases from V and 2 from J; bases not matched to a gene: 0. From germline, CDR1 is KGHSH and CDR2 LQKENI. The length of the CDR3 is 13 residues. Here the CDR3 reads CASSPTGAYEQYF. DNA for the CDR3: TGTGCCAGCTCACCGACAGGGGCCTACGAGCAGTACTTC. The full variable domain, completed using reference TRBV18 and TRBJ2-7, is NAGVMQNPRHLVRRRGQEARLRCSPMKGHSHVYWYRQLPEEGLKFMVYLQKENIIDESGMPKERFSAEFPKEGPSILRIQQVVRGDSAAYFCASSPTGAYEQYFGPGTRLTVT.

This rearrangement joins TRBV12-3 or TRBV12-4 to TRBJ2-7; tentative D call: TRBD2 (6 bases). Trimming pared 4 bases from V and 6 bases from J, leaving 10 bases between. This CDR3 comprises 12 residues. DNA for the CDR3: TGTGCCAGCAGTTCCGAAGCGGGCGAGCAGTACTTC. It is translated as CASSSEAGEQYF.

The chain links TRBV20-1 to TRBJ1-2, with 8 positions matching TRBD1. Germline-derived CDR1 and CDR2 are DFQATT and SNEGSKA (reference sequence). The CDR3 is made up of 13 amino acids. J lost 4 bases, V lost 3 bases, and 4 bases had no gene match. The CDR3 is CSASAGGAYGYTF. CDR3 DNA: TGCAGTGCTAGTGCAGGGGGCGCCTATGGCTACACCTTC.

V usage is TRBV2 and J usage is TRBJ2-2; D gene unclear. V lost 7 bases and J 2 bases, leaving 14 bases between the germline ends. There are 15 residues in the CDR3. Germline-derived CDR1 and CDR2 are SNHLY and FYNNEI. DNA of the CDR3: TGTGCCAGCACGAGAGGTGTACTTAACACCGGGGAGCTGTTTTTT. Translating it yields CASTRGVLNTGELFF.

V is TRBV7-5 and J is TRBJ1-2; the table calls TRBD1, which could not be checked here. TRBV7-5 is a pseudogene locus. The CDR3 extends over 15 amino acids. CDR3 in amino acids: CARSIRGPPTDGYTF. CDR3 sequence (DNA): TGTGCCAGAAGCATTAGGGGGCCGCCGACGGATGGCTACACCTTC.

This clone occurred a few times. The chain is built from TRBV7-3 and TRBJ2-2, with D possibly matching TRBD2 (7 bases). This CDR3 spans 16 amino acids. Trimming removed 4 bases at V and 4 bases at J, with 16 bases between. Germline CDR1 and CDR2: SGHTA and FQGTGA. The CDR3 sequence is CASSSRGGGTTGELFF. The CDR3 nucleotides are TGTGCCAGCAGCTCTCGAGGGGGGGGAACCACCGGGGAGCTGTTTTTT.

The gene calls are TRBV5-1 and TRBJ1-2; the match to TRBD1 covers 7 bases. CDR3 length: 14 residues. The ends lost 2 bases at V and 6 bases at J; junction bases unmatched: 7. Looked up from germline, CDR1 is SGHRS and CDR2 is YFSETQ. CDR3 DNA sequence: TGCGCCAGCAGCTTTAGGCAGGGGGACAATGGCTACACCTTC. Protein product: CASSFRQGDNGYTF.